The 12 T cell receptor beta chains presented below share a single source sample, sequenced in a study of shared clonotypes between healthy human individuals. Only in-frame clones appear in the TCRdb table, and some are missing; sequencing was by immunoSEQ multiplex PCR. The sample lists roughly 1 million clones; roughly 75% were seen once. Sequenced input: memory CD4+ T cells sorted from blood. Subset indicated: CD45RA-negative fraction. All receptors derive from a man younger than 35 in good health.

About this clone: Other nucleotide sequences in the sample specify the same CDR3. The chain recombines TRBV5-1 with TRBJ2-1; D is perhaps TRBD1 or TRBD2 (5 bases each). CDR1 SGHRS and CDR2 YFSETQ come from the germline V gene. The CDR3 totals 15 residues. V was trimmed by 4 bases and J by 0 bases, leaving 11 bases between them. The chain's CDR3 is CASSLVGGSYNEQFF. In DNA, the CDR3 is TGCGCCAGCAGCCTCGTTGGGGGCTCCTACAATGAGCAGTTCTTC.

The chain carries TRBV5-4 and TRBJ2-5; D possibly corresponds to TRBD1 (5 bases). The V gene lost 7 bases and the J gene lost 0 bases, with 13 bases spanning the gap. The germline gives CDR1 SGHNT, CDR2 YYREEE (reference sequence). The length of the CDR3 is 14 residues. The CDR3 nucleotides read TGTGCCAGCTCCCTCCCGACAGACCAAGAGACCCAGTACTTC. Translating gives CASSLPTDQETQYF.

This chain connects TRBV30 to TRBJ1-5; no reliable D call. Trimming removed 1 base at V and 6 bases at J, with 10 bases between. The CDR3 covers 13 residues. From germline, CDR1 is GTSNPN and CDR2 SVGIG (reference sequence). CDR3 DNA sequence: TGTGCCTGGAGTGCAGCGGTGCTTCAGCCCCAGCATTTT. It is translated as CAWSAAVLQPQHF.

This clone showed up just once. This sequence joins TRBV28 and TRBJ2-7; 10 nucleotides agree with TRBD1. J was trimmed by 5 bases and V by 5 bases; bases with no gene match: 6. The CDR3 is 14 amino acids. Germline CDR1 and CDR2: MDHEN and SYDVKM. The CDR3 bases are TGTGCCAGCAGTCCGACAGGGGGCAGGGACGAGCAGTACTTC. This codes for CASSPTGGRDEQYF.

The chain couples TRBV16 to TRBJ2-7; 9 bases align to TRBD1. The CDR3 has 15 amino acids. Germline CDR1 KGHSY, CDR2 FQNENV. With 4 bases clipped from V and 1 base from J, the junction kept 5 bases outside the gene matches. CDR3 DNA: TGTGCCAGCAGCCGCCCTGACAGGGGGTCCTACGAGCAGTACTTC. It translates to CASSRPDRGSYEQYF.

The V gene is TRBV10-3, the J gene TRBJ1-3, with TRBD1 matching 7 bases. CDR3 length: 14 residues. Germline V gives CDR1 ENHRY, CDR2 SYGVKD. V was pared by 3 bases and J by 5 bases, with 4 bases of the junction left unmatched. CDR3 DNA: TGTGCCATCAGTGAACCGGGACAGAGAAACACCATATATTTT. Its protein product is CAISEPGQRNTIYF.

The chain employs TRBV5-6 and TRBJ2-7; the match to TRBD2 covers 11 bases. V lost 0 bases to trimming and J lost 5 bases; unmatched junction nucleotides: 4. Germline CDR1 reads SGHDT; CDR2 reads YYEEEE. This CDR3 region has 15 residues. This CDR3 is CASSLELAGVNEQYF. As DNA, the CDR3 is TGTGCCAGCAGCTTGGAACTAGCGGGAGTCAACGAGCAGTACTTC.

The CDR3 here is CAISGTGQSNQPQHF. DNA of the CDR3: TGTGCCATCAGTGGTACTGGGCAGAGCAATCAGCCCCAGCATTTT. The chain joins TRBV10-3 to TRBJ1-5; no clear D gene. Per germline, CDR1 ENHRY and CDR2 SYGVKD. The CDR3 spans 15 residues. Trimming left V 4 bases short and J 1 base short, with 11 bases between.

The chain combines TRBV11-2 with TRBJ2-3, with 8 bases matching TRBD1. CDR3 length equals 17 residues. The J segment lost 8 bases and the V segment lost 5 bases, leaving 18 bases of the junction unmatched. Germline lookup yields CDR1 SGHAT and CDR2 FQNNGV. In DNA, the CDR3 is TGTGCCAGCAGCGCCGGAGCGACAGGGGCCAAGACGATTACGCAGTATTTT. Encoded protein: CASSAGATGAKTITQYF.

This clone was recorded a few times. V is TRBV6-5 and J is TRBJ2-1; 13 positions agree with TRBD2. The germline V gene encodes CDR1 MNHEY and CDR2 SVGAGI. Losses at the gene ends were 5 bases for V and 7 bases for J; bases not matched to a gene: 5. CDR3 size: 15 residues. In DNA, the CDR3 is TGTGCCAGCAGTAGGACTAGCGGGAGTAAGAATGAGCAGTTCTTC. It yields the protein CASSRTSGSKNEQFF.

V is TRBV9 and J is TRBJ1-6; TRBD1 is a possible D gene (6 bases). The CDR3 contains 16 residues. The V gene lost 3 bases and the J gene lost 4 bases, with 14 bases spanning the gap. CDR1 SGDLS and CDR2 YYNGEE come from the germline V gene. The DNA of the CDR3 is TGTGCCAGCAGCGCGGGACATGGGGCATATAATTCACCCCTCCACTTT. Amino acids: CASSAGHGAYNSPLHF.

The V gene is TRBV23-1, the J gene TRBJ1-1, with D tentatively TRBD1 (5 bases). TRBV23-1 is given ORF status, its function remaining uncertain. Trimming left V 4 bases short and J 11 bases short, with 20 bases between. This CDR3 region has 14 residues. Here the CDR3 reads CASSLPLPRVGAFF. In nucleotides, the CDR3 is TGCGCCAGCAGTCTCCCCTTACCCAGGGTGGGCGCTTTCTTT.